A selection of T cell receptor beta chains follows, all from one sample in a study of T-cell memory formation after mild COVID-19. TCRdb fed the 5' RACE reads into MiXCR, producing one record per CDR3 protein. The sample carries about 620,000 distinct CDR3 sequences, roughly 18% recorded once. The source material was PBMCs or a T cell subset sorted from them (not recorded which). All receptors come from an adult woman who had mild COVID-19 (a few samples of this study predate the infection). Cell type and time point are not known. Both conserved end residues are part of each CDR3. Clone size is not always given. Where it is, it says once, few, many or a class for expanded clones.

>TRBV7-9|TRBJ1-2|few
CASSLTTGRGYTF
>TRBV9|TRBJ2-7|.
CASSPIDSNEQYF
>TRBV5-6|TRBJ2-7|.
CASSPYGTGPYEQYF
>TRBV19|TRBJ2-3|once
CASRGRGRGDTQYF
>TRBV7-3|TRBJ2-6|few
CASSLFNPGANVLTF
>TRBV6-6|TRBJ2-4|few
CASSYVAVGTGGNIQYF
>TRBV6-2/TRBV6-3|TRBJ2-7|.
CASSYRIAGEGYEQYF
>TRBV12-3/TRBV12-4|TRBJ1-4|few
CASSFRGQTNEKLFF
>TRBV4-2|TRBJ1-1|few
CASSHVGSEAFF
>TRBV20-1|TRBJ2-1|.
CSARVGTRYNEQFF
>TRBV29-1|TRBJ2-7|many
CSAGGQGREYF
>TRBV7-9|TRBJ2-7|.
CASSPGWDREGYEQYF
>TRBV5-1|TRBJ2-5|many
CASSLEGDSGWETQYF
>TRBV15|TRBJ2-1|few
CATSRWTSGGREQFF
>TRBV29-1|TRBJ1-2|few
CSVEGVYRSYGYTF
>TRBV5-1|TRBJ2-7|.
CASSLATAGAYEQYF
>TRBV6-6|TRBJ2-2|.
CASSWGSSGEGSGELFF
>TRBV5-1|TRBJ2-7|.
CASSESGTEYEQYF
>TRBV5-6|TRBJ1-2|few
CASSSMPLDYGYTF
>TRBV25-1|TRBJ2-1|once
CASSEITGGSYNEQFF
>TRBV24-1|TRBJ2-4|few
CATSDGRGNIQYF
>TRBV18|TRBJ2-7|.
CASSPGQGTASYEQYF
>TRBV12-3/TRBV12-4|TRBJ2-3|many
CASSSPSGGGTDTQYF
>TRBV4-3|TRBJ1-1|.
CASSLSSGAEAFF
>TRBV6-5|TRBJ2-2|few
CASRPTGEWGDTGELFF
>TRBV11-2|TRBJ2-1|many
CASSLEASSYNEQFF
>TRBV6-5|TRBJ1-2|few
CASSLGYNYGYTF
>TRBV19|TRBJ2-1|few
CASSISRTNEQFF
>TRBV7-9|TRBJ2-2|.
CASSWPQWNTGELFF
>TRBV7-6|TRBJ1-2|.
CASSPRGAHATF
>TRBV15|TRBJ2-2|.
CATSRETGTRVRELFF
>TRBV20-1|TRBJ1-1|.
CSARDEEVTEAFF
>TRBV18|TRBJ2-7|.
CASSPQQGGEQYF
>TRBV6-1|TRBJ1-5|.
CASRDRDRGPNQPQHF
>TRBV5-5|TRBJ2-7|.
CASSLGSLSYEQYF
>TRBV12-3/TRBV12-4|TRBJ2-7|few
CASSLGSLGRYEQYF
>TRBV12-3/TRBV12-4|TRBJ1-1|.
CASSFDRGTTEAFF
>TRBV25-1|TRBJ2-7|.
CASSGTGGLYEQYF